This T cell receptor (beta chain) was documented in a study of T-cell memory formation after mild COVID-19. General study findings and limits: Pre-infection memory held some responding clones, suggesting pre-existing cross-reactive T cells responded.

A word on this clonotype: Its specificity is unknown.

TCRdb ran MiXCR on the 5' RACE reads and lists one entry per CDR3 protein. The sample shows under 450,000 distinct CDR3 sequences, 23% of them seen only once. The receptor's source is an adult woman who had mild COVID-19 (a few samples of this study predate the infection). Cell type and time point are not known. The sequenced sample was PBMCs or a T cell subset sorted from them (not recorded which).

Here the CDR3 DNA reads TGTGCCAGCAGCCAAGGAACTACCTCCGAAGAGACCCAGTACTTC. Residues: CASSQGTTSEETQYF. This chain connects TRBV4-2 to TRBJ2-5; the D is unclear. Germline values: CDR1 LGHNA, CDR2 YNFKEQ. V shed 1 base and J shed 3 bases, with 12 bases lying between them. The CDR3 has 15 residues.